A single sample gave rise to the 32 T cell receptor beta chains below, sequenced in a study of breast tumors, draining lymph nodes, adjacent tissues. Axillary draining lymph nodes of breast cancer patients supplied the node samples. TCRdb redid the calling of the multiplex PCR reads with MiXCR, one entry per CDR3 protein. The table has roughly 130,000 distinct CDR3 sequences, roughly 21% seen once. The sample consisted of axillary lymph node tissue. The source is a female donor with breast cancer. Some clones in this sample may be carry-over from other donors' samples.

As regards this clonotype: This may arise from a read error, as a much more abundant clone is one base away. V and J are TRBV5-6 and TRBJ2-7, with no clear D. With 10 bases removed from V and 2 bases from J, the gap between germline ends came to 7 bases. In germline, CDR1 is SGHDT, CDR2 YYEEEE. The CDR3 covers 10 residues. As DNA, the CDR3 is TGTGCCGGCAACCCCTACGAGCAGTACTTC. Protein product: CAGNPYEQYF.

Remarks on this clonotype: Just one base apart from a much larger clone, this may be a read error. CDR3 in DNA: TGTGCCAGCTCACCGCGCCCGACGGATGGCGAGCAGTACTTC. Protein: CASSPRPTDGEQYF. The rearrangement joins TRBV18 to TRBJ2-7, with D unclear. V lost 3 bases and J 6 bases, leaving 15 bases between the germline ends. Germline lookup yields CDR1 KGHSH and CDR2 LQKENI. CDR3 size: 14 residues.

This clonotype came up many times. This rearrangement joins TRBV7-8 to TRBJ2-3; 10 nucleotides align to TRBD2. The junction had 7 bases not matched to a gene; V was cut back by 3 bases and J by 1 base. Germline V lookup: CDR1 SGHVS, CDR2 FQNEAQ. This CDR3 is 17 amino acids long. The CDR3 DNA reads TGTGCCAGCAGCTTTGTAAGCGGGGGGGCCGGCACAGATACGCAGTATTTT. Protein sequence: CASSFVSGGAGTDTQYF.

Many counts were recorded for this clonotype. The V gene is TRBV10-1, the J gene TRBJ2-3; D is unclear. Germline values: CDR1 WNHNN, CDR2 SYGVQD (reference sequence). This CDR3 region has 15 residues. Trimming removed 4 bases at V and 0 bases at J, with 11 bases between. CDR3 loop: CASSVGGASTDTQYF. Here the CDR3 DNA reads TGCGCCAGCAGTGTCGGTGGAGCTAGCACAGATACGCAGTATTTT.

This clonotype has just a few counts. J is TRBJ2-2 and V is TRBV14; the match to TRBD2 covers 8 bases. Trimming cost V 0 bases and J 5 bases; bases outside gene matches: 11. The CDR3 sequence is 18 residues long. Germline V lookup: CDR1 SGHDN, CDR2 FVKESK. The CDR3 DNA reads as TGTGCCAGCAGCCAAGACGCCGTGCGGGGGGCCGGGACCGGGGAGCTGTTTTTT. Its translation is CASSQDAVRGAGTGELFF.

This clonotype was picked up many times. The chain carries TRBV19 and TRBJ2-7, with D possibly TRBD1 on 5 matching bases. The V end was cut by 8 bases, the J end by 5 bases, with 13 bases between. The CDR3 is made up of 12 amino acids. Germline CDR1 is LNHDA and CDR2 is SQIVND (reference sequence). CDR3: CASPTRVHEQYF. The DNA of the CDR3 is TGTGCCAGTCCTACCAGGGTACACGAGCAGTACTTC.

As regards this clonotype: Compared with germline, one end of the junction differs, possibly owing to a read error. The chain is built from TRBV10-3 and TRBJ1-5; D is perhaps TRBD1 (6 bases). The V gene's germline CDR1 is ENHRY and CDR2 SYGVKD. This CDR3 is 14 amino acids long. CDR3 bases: TGTGCCATCCGTGAGTCAGGGGCAAGTCAGCCCCAGCATTTT. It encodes CAIRESGASQPQHF.

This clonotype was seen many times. The CDR3 DNA reads as TGCGCCAGCAGCCAAGGAGGACACACCTACGAGCAGTACTTC. Amino acid sequence: CASSQGGHTYEQYF. The chain links TRBV4-1 to TRBJ2-7, with D possibly matching TRBD1 (5 bases). The CDR3 has 14 residues. The germline CDR1 and CDR2 sequences are MGHRA and YSYEKL. V lost 1 base, J lost 2 bases, and 9 bases lay in between.

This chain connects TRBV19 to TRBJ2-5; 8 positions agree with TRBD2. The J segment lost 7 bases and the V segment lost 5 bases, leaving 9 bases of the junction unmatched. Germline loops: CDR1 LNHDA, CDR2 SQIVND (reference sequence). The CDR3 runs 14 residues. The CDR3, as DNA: TGTGCCAGTAGTCGGAGCGGGGGCGGGGGGACCCAGTACTTC. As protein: CASSRSGGGGTQYF.

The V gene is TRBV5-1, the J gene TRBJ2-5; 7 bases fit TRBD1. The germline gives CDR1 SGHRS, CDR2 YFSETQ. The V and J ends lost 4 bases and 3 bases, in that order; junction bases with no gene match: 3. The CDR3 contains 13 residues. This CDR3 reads CASSLTGKETQYF. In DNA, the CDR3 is TGCGCCAGCAGCCTGACAGGGAAAGAGACCCAGTACTTC.

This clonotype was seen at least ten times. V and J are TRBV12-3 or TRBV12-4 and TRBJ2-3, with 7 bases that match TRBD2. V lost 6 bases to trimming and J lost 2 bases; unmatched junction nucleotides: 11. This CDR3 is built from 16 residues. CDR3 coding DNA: TGTGCCAGCAGCTCAGGGACTAACTTAGCCACAGATACGCAGTATTTT. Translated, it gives CASSSGTNLATDTQYF.

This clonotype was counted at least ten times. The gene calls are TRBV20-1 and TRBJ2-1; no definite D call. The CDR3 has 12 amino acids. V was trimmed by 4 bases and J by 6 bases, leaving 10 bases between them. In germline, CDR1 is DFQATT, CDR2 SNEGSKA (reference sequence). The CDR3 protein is CSANLVSNEQFF. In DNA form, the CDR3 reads TGCAGTGCTAATCTTGTTAGCAATGAGCAGTTCTTC.

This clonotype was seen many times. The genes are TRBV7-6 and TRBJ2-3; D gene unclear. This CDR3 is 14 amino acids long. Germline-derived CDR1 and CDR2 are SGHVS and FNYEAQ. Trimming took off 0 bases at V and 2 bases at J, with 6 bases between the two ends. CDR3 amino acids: CASSLAETTDTQYF. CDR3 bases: TGTGCCAGCAGCTTAGCCGAAACCACAGATACGCAGTATTTT. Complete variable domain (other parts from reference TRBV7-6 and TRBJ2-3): GAGVSQSPRYKVTKRGQDVALRCDPISGHVSLYWYRQALGQGPEFLTYFNYEAQQDKSGLPNDRFSAERPEGSISTLTIQRTEQRDSAMYRCASSLAETTDTQYFGPGTRLTVL.

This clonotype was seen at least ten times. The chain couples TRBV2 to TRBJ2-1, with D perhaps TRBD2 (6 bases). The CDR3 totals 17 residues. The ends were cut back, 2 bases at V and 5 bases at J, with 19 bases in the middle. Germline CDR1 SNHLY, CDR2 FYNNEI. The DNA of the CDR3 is TGTGCCAGCAGTGAAACCCTTGTGGAGGGATTGGACAATGAGCAGTTCTTC. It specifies CASSETLVEGLDNEQFF. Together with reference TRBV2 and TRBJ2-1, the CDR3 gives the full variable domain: EPEVTQTPSHQVTQMGQEVILRCVPISNHLYFYWYRQILGQKVEFLVSFYNNEISEKSEIFDDQFSVERPDGSNFTLKIRSTKLEDSAMYFCASSETLVEGLDNEQFFGPGTRLTVL.

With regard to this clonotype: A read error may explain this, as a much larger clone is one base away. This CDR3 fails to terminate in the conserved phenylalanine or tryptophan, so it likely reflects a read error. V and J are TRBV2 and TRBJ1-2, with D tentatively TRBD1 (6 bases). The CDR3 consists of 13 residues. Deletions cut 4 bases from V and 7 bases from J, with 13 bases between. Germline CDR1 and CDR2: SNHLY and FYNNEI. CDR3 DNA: TGTGCCAGCAGTGGACGACAGGACGGTGGCTACACCCTC. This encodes CASSGRQDGGYTL.

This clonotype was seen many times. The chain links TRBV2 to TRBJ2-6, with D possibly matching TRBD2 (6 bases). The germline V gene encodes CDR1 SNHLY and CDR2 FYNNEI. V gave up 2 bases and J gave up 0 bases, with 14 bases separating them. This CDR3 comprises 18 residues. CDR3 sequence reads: CASSEHPGLTSGANVLTF. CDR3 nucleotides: TGTGCCAGCAGTGAACACCCGGGACTGACCTCTGGGGCCAACGTCCTGACTTTC.

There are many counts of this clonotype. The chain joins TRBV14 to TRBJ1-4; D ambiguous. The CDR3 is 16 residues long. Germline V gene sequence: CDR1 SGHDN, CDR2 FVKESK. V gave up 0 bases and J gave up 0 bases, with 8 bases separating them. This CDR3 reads CASSQDTQATNEKLFF. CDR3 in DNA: TGTGCCAGCAGCCAAGACACCCAGGCAACTAATGAAAAACTGTTTTTT.

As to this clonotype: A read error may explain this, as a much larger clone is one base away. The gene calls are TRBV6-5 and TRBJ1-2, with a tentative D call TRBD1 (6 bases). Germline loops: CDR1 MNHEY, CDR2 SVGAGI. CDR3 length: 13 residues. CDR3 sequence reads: CAGSLLTGYGYTF. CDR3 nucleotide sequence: TGTGCCGGCAGTCTACTTACAGGGTATGGCTACACCTTC.

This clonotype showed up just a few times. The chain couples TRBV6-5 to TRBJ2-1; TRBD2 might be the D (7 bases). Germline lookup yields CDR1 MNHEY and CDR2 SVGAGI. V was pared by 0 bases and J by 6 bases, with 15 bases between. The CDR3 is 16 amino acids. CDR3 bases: TGTGCCAGCAGTTACTCTGGGGGGAGGGGGGGCAATGAGCAGTTCTTC. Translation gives CASSYSGGRGGNEQFF.

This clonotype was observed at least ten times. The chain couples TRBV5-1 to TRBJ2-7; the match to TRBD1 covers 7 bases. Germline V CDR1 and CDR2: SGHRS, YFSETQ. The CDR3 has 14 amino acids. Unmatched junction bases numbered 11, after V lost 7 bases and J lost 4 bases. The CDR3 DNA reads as TGCGCCAGCTCTATTCAGGACAGGCTTTACGAGCAGTACTTC. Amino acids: CASSIQDRLYEQYF.

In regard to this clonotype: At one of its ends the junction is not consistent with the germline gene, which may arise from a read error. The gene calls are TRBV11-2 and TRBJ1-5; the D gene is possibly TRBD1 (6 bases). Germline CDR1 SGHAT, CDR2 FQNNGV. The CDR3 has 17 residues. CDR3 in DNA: TGTGCCAGCAGCTTAGGTTCTACAGTCGGGGGCAATCAGCCCCGGCATTTT. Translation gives CASSLGSTVGGNQPRHF.

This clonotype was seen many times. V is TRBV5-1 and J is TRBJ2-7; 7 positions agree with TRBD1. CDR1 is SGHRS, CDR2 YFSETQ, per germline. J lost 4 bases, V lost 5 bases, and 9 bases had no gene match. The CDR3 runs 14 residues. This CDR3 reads CASRRGGLDYEQYF. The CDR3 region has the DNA TGCGCCAGCAGGAGAGGGGGCTTGGATTACGAGCAGTACTTC.

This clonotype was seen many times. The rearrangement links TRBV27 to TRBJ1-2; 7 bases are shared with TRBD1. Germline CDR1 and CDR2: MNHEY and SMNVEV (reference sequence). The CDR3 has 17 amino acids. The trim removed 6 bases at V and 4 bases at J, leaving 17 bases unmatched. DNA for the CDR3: TGTGCCAGCAGCTCCCGGGACAGCCGGCCCTCGTCCTATGGCTACACCTTC. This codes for CASSSRDSRPSSYGYTF.

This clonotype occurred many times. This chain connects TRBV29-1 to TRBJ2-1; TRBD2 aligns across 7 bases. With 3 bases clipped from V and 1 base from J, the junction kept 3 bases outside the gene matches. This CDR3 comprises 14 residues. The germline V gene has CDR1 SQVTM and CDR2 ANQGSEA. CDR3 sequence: CSVEGRESYNEQFF. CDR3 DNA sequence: TGCAGCGTTGAGGGGCGGGAGTCCTACAATGAGCAGTTCTTC.

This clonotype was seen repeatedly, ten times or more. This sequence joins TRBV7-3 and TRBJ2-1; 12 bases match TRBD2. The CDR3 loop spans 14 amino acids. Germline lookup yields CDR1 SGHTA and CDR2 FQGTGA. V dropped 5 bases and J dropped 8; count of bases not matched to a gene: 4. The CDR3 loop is CASSLAGGVDEQFF. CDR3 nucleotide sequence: TGTGCCAGCAGCCTAGCGGGAGGGGTCGATGAGCAGTTCTTC. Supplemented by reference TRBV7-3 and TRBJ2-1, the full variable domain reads GAGVSQTPSNKVTEKGKYVELRCDPISGHTALYWYRQSLGQGPEFLIYFQGTGAADDSGLPNDRFFAVRPEGSVSTLKIQRTERGDSAVYLCASSLAGGVDEQFFGPGTRLTVL.

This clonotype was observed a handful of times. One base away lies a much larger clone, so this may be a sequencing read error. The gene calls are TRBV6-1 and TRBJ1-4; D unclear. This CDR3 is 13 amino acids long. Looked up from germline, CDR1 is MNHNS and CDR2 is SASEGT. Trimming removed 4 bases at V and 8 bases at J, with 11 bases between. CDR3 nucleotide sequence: TGTGCCAGCAGTGCCAATCACAGAGAAAAACTGTTTTTT. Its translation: CASSANHREKLFF.

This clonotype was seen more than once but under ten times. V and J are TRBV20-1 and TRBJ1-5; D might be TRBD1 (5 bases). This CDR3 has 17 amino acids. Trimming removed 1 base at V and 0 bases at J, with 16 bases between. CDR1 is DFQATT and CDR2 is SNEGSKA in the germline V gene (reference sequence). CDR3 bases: TGCAGTGCTAGAGGCCCCCAACGGACATATAGCAATCAGCCCCAGCATTTT. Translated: CSARGPQRTYSNQPQHF.

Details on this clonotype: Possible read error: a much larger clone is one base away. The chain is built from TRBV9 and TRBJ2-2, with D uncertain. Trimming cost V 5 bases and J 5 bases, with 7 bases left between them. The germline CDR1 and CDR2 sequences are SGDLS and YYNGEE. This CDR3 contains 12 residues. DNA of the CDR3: TGTGCCAGCAGTTTCGAGACCGGGGAGCTGTTTTTT. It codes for CASSFETGELFF. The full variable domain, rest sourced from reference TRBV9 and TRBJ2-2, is DSGVTQTPKHLITATGQRVTLRCSPRSGDLSVYWYQQSLDQGLQFLIQYYNGEERAKGNILERFSAQQFPDLHSELNLSSLELGDSALYFCASSFETGELFFGEGSRLTVL.

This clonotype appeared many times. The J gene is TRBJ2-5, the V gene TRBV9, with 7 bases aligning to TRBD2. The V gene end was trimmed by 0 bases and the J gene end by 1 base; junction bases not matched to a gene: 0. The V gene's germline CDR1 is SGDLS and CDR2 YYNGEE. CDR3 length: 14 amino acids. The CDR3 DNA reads TGTGCCAGCAGCGTAGGGGGGGGCCAAGAGACCCAGTACTTC. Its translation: CASSVGGGQETQYF.

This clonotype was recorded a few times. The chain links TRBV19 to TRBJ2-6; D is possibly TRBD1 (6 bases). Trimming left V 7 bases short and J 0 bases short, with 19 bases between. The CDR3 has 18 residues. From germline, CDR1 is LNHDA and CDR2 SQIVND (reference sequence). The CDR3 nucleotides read TGTGCCAGTAACCCTACCGGGACACCGAACTCTGGGGCCAACGTCCTGACTTTC. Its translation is CASNPTGTPNSGANVLTF.

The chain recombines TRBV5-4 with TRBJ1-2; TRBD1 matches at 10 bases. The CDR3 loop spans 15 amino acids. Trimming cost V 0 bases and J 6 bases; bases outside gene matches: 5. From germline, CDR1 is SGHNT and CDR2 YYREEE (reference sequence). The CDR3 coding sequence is TGTGCCAGCAGCTTGGTGACAGGGGGCGTCCATGGCTACACCTTC. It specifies CASSLVTGGVHGYTF.

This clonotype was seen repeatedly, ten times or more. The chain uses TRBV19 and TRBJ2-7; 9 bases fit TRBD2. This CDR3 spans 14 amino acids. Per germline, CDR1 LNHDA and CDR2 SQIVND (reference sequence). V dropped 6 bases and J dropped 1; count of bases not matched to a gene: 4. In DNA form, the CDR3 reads TGTGCCAGTAGGATTAGCGGGAGTTCCTACGAGCAGTACTTC. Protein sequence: CASRISGSSYEQYF.